This is a list of T cell receptor beta chains from one sample in a study of blood T cell repertoires in COVID-19. The table came from immunoSEQ multiplex PCR; TCRdb's copy has only in-frame clones and leaves some out. This table holds 470,000 or so clones, around 85% found once. The sample comprised peripheral blood. All receptors derive from a human donor in a cohort sampled during active COVID-19. Each CDR3 is given with its conserved first and last residue. Each record gives: D gene, V gene, CDR3 length, clone size, J gene, CDR3 DNA, CDR3 protein. A D gene is named only where the DNA matches it firmly. Where a row states a size, it is once, few, many or the class of an expanded clone; other rows omit it.

d_call: .
v_call: TRBV28
cdr3_length: 13
clone_size: .
j_call: TRBJ1-3
cdr3_nt: TGTGCCAGCAGACGGACACCTGGAAACACCATATATTTT
cdr3_aa: CASRRTPGNTIYF

d_call: .
v_call: TRBV11-1
cdr3_length: 17
clone_size: .
j_call: TRBJ2-3
cdr3_nt: TGTGCCAGCAGCTTAGCACGACTAGGAGGGAGCACAGATACGCAGTATTTT
cdr3_aa: CASSLARLGGSTDTQYF

d_call: .
v_call: TRBV19
cdr3_length: 16
clone_size: .
j_call: TRBJ1-3
cdr3_nt: TGTGCCAGTAGTACATCACATGGGAGCTCTGGAAACACCATATATTTT
cdr3_aa: CASSTSHGSSGNTIYF

d_call: TRBD1
v_call: TRBV19
cdr3_length: 16
clone_size: .
j_call: TRBJ1-5
cdr3_nt: TGTGCCAGTAGGACCACGACAGGGGGCGGCAATCAGCCCCAGCATTTT
cdr3_aa: CASRTTTGGGNQPQHF

d_call: TRBD1
v_call: TRBV19
cdr3_length: 16
clone_size: .
j_call: TRBJ1-1
cdr3_nt: TGTGCCAGTAGTATCCCAGGGACAGGGGTGAACACTGAAGCTTTCTTT
cdr3_aa: CASSIPGTGVNTEAFF

d_call: TRBD1
v_call: TRBV4-3
cdr3_length: 18
clone_size: .
j_call: TRBJ2-5
cdr3_nt: TGCGCCAGCAGCCAAGCGGGACAGGGGAACAGGGGCCAAGAGACCCAGTACTTC
cdr3_aa: CASSQAGQGNRGQETQYF

d_call: TRBD1
v_call: TRBV28
cdr3_length: 17
clone_size: .
j_call: TRBJ1-2
cdr3_nt: TGTGCCAGCAGTCGTCCGGGACAGGGCCTAAAAAACTATGGCTACACCTTC
cdr3_aa: CASSRPGQGLKNYGYTF

d_call: .
v_call: TRBV15
cdr3_length: 14
clone_size: .
j_call: TRBJ2-7
cdr3_nt: TGTGCCACCAGCGACCCAGGACTTGAGGGCGAGCAGTACTTC
cdr3_aa: CATSDPGLEGEQYF

d_call: TRBD1
v_call: TRBV29-1
cdr3_length: 12
clone_size: .
j_call: TRBJ1-1
cdr3_nt: TGCAGCGCCCGACAGGGGAACACTGAAGCTTTCTTT
cdr3_aa: CSARQGNTEAFF

d_call: .
v_call: TRBV7-8
cdr3_length: 18
clone_size: .
j_call: TRBJ1-5
cdr3_nt: TGTGCCAGCAGCTTGGGGGGGGAAAGCTACTATAGCAATCAGCCCCAGCATTTT
cdr3_aa: CASSLGGESYYSNQPQHF

d_call: .
v_call: TRBV29-1
cdr3_length: 13
clone_size: .
j_call: TRBJ2-3
cdr3_nt: TGCAGCGTTGAAGCCCCCGGGATTGATACGCAGTATTTT
cdr3_aa: CSVEAPGIDTQYF

d_call: .
v_call: TRBV12-3/TRBV12-4
cdr3_length: 13
clone_size: .
j_call: TRBJ1-5
cdr3_nt: TGTGCCAGCAGTTTAGATAACGGAGTGCCCCAGCATTTT
cdr3_aa: CASSLDNGVPQHF

d_call: .
v_call: TRBV3-1/TRBV3-2
cdr3_length: 16
clone_size: .
j_call: TRBJ2-6
cdr3_nt: TGTGCCAGCAGCCATAAGGGGGGGTCTGGGGCCAACGTCCTGACTTTC
cdr3_aa: CASSHKGGSGANVLTF

d_call: .
v_call: TRBV18
cdr3_length: 13
clone_size: .
j_call: TRBJ2-7
cdr3_nt: TGTGCCAGCTCACCCCGCCTAGTAGACGAGCAGTACTTC
cdr3_aa: CASSPRLVDEQYF

d_call: .
v_call: TRBV3-1/TRBV3-2
cdr3_length: 16
clone_size: .
j_call: TRBJ2-2
cdr3_nt: TGTGCCAGCAGCCCTTGGACTGGCAAGAACACCGGGGAGCTGTTTTTT
cdr3_aa: CASSPWTGKNTGELFF

d_call: .
v_call: TRBV12-3/TRBV12-4
cdr3_length: 13
clone_size: few
j_call: TRBJ2-5
cdr3_nt: TGTGCCAGCAGTTTTGGGAGAGGGGAGACCCAGTACTTC
cdr3_aa: CASSFGRGETQYF